One and the same sample provided the 27 T cell receptor beta chains below, sequenced in a study of beta chain features in type 1 diabetes. These receptors lack a known antigen. The study, taken as a whole, reports: Significant though moderate, a shortening of TCRB CDR3s appeared in all four CD4+ subsets of Type 1 diabetes patients.

TCRB transcripts that were expressed got sequenced, as all of the isolated RNA had been reverse transcribed. Measured with immunoSEQ multiplex PCR; TCRdb has only the in-frame clones, and not every one. The table lists approximately 600,000 clones, 12% of them singletons. Material: naive CD4+ T cells from blood. Source of these receptors: a young man with type 1 diabetes.

This clone has just one count. The V call is TRBV7-2, the J call TRBJ2-3; 7 bases agree with TRBD1. Unmatched junction bases numbered 3, after V lost 5 bases and J lost 1 base. Per germline, CDR1 SGHTA and CDR2 FQGNSA. This CDR3 has 14 amino acids. The CDR3 here is CASSQGTGTDTQYF. Written as DNA, the CDR3 is TGTGCCAGCAGCCAAGGGACAGGCACAGATACGCAGTATTTT.

The rearrangement joins TRBV5-6 to TRBJ2-3; 11 bases are shared with TRBD2. CDR1 is SGHDT and CDR2 is YYEEEE in the germline V gene. The CDR3 has 17 residues. V shed 3 bases, J shed 1 base, and the junction held 7 bases outside the gene matches. The CDR3 loop is CASSSHKLAGGTDTQYF. The CDR3 DNA sequence: TGTGCCAGCAGCTCGCACAAACTAGCGGGAGGCACAGATACGCAGTATTTT.

This clone appeared a few times. The CDR3 region is CASADRVTDTQYF. In DNA form, the CDR3 reads TGTGCCAGCGCGGACAGGGTAACAGATACGCAGTATTTT. This chain uses TRBV19 with TRBJ2-3; 8 nucleotides align to TRBD1. This CDR3 has 13 residues. Trimming took 9 bases from V and 3 from J; bases not matched to a gene: 5. Germline V gene sequence: CDR1 LNHDA, CDR2 SQIVND (reference sequence).

The chain links TRBV4-2 to TRBJ2-3; 8 nucleotides align to TRBD2. This CDR3 is 16 amino acids long. With 1 base clipped from V and 7 bases from J, the junction kept 10 bases outside the gene matches. CDR1 is LGHNA and CDR2 is YNFKEQ in the germline V gene. This chain's CDR3 is CASSQGDGGAMHTQYF. CDR3 DNA: TGTGCCAGCAGCCAAGGCGACGGGGGGGCCATGCATACGCAGTATTTT.

The rearrangement links TRBV14 to TRBJ2-1; TRBD2 is a possible D gene (6 bases). Per germline, CDR1 SGHDN and CDR2 FVKESK. Trimming took off 1 base at V and 7 bases at J, with 14 bases between the two ends. The CDR3 runs to 15 residues. The DNA for the CDR3 is TGTGCCAGCAGCCAAGCAGCGGGCAGGGTGAATGAGCAGTTCTTC. This translates into CASSQAAGRVNEQFF.

This clone was counted a few times. V and J are TRBV7-9 and TRBJ2-3, with a tentative D call TRBD2 (6 bases). This CDR3 comprises 14 residues. The V end lost 8 bases, the J end lost 2 bases, and 14 bases lay between the germline ends. CDR1 is SEHNR, CDR2 FQNEAQ, per germline (reference sequence). The CDR3 DNA reads TGTGCCAGCGCAAGGACGGGAGACACAGATACGCAGTATTTT. Amino acid sequence: CASARTGDTDTQYF.

The CDR3 nucleotides read TGTGCCAGCAGTTACTCTTTTCAGGGACCTAACTATGGCTACACCTTC. Amino acid sequence: CASSYSFQGPNYGYTF. The rearrangement uses TRBV6-6 and TRBJ1-2, with D tentatively TRBD1 (5 bases). CDR1 MNHNY and CDR2 SVGAGI come from the germline V gene (reference sequence). Trimming stripped 0 bases from V and 0 bases from J, with 11 bases between. The CDR3 runs 16 residues.

This clone was seen a few times. The CDR3 loop is CASSASGLATYEQYF. The CDR3 nucleotides read TGTGCCAGCAGCGCCTCGGGACTAGCAACCTACGAGCAGTACTTC. The gene calls are TRBV9 and TRBJ2-7, with 9 bases fitting TRBD2. This CDR3 comprises 15 residues. V shed 3 bases, J shed 2 bases, and the junction held 6 bases outside the gene matches. Germline loops: CDR1 SGDLS, CDR2 YYNGEE.

This sequence joins TRBV29-1 and TRBJ2-1, with D perhaps given as TRBD1 or TRBD2 (6 bases each). V lost 7 bases and J 3 bases, leaving 13 bases between the germline ends. CDR1 is SQVTM and CDR2 is ANQGSEA in the germline V gene. The CDR3 length is 13 residues. The CDR3 region has the DNA TGCAGCGCCATACAGGGAGGCTACAATGAGCAGTTCTTC. Its translation is CSAIQGGYNEQFF.

This clone was found a few times. The chain is built from TRBV2 and TRBJ1-5; D remains ambiguous. With 6 bases removed from V and 0 bases from J, the gap between germline ends came to 12 bases. The CDR3 has 15 amino acids. CDR1 SNHLY and CDR2 FYNNEI come from the germline V gene. CDR3 loop: CASRQREFSNQPQHF. The CDR3 nucleotides are TGTGCCAGCAGGCAACGGGAGTTTAGCAATCAGCCCCAGCATTTT.

The chain is built from TRBV9 and TRBJ1-4, with TRBD1 as a possible D gene (6 bases). The germline CDR1 and CDR2 sequences are SGDLS and YYNGEE. The V gene lost 1 base and the J gene lost 3 bases, with 13 bases spanning the gap. The CDR3 spans 16 residues. CDR3 DNA: TGTGCCAGCAGCGTATCCTCAGGGGCGGCTAATGAAAAACTGTTTTTT. Translated: CASSVSSGAANEKLFF.

The rearrangement joins TRBV6-5 to TRBJ2-3; TRBD1 matches at 7 bases. The germline gives CDR1 MNHEY, CDR2 SVGAGI. The CDR3 is 13 residues long. This chain's CDR3 is CAVQGVMTDTQYF. DNA of the CDR3: TGTGCAGTTCAGGGGGTAATGACAGATACGCAGTATTTT.

This clone was counted between two and nine times. Other nucleotide sequences in the sample specify the same CDR3. The chain links TRBV18 to TRBJ2-3; D gene unclear. The V end was cut by 3 bases, the J end by 3 bases, with 4 bases between. CDR1 and CDR2 from the germline V gene are KGHSH and LQKENI. The CDR3 spans 12 residues. CDR3: CASSPRTDTQYF. CDR3 coding DNA: TGTGCCAGCTCACCTAGAACAGATACGCAGTATTTT.

J is TRBJ2-3 and V is TRBV28; 10 bases are a match to TRBD1. Trimming removed 8 bases from V and 4 bases from J; junction bases left unmatched: 6. The CDR3 runs to 14 residues. Looked up from germline, CDR1 is MDHEN and CDR2 is SYDVKM. This CDR3 is CASGGQGTSDTQYF. Written as DNA, the CDR3 is TGTGCCAGCGGGGGACAGGGGACGTCAGATACGCAGTATTTT.

This clone has only a few counts. The chain uses TRBV18 and TRBJ2-7; 9 nucleotides align to TRBD1. J was trimmed by 1 base and V by 5 bases; bases with no gene match: 6. This CDR3 is built from 15 residues. Germline CDR1 and CDR2: KGHSH and LQKENI. In DNA form, the CDR3 reads TGTGCCAGCTCATCACAGGGGGCGACTTCCTACGAGCAGTACTTC. Translation gives CASSSQGATSYEQYF.

This clone has more than one count but fewer than ten. The chain carries TRBV4-3 and TRBJ1-4; D uncertain. Trimming shortened V by 3 bases and J by 0 bases, and 8 bases separated the two germline ends. The germline CDR1 and CDR2 sequences are LGHNA and YSLEER. There are 15 residues in the CDR3. The CDR3 loop is CASSQGRPTNEKLFF. CDR3 coding DNA: TGCGCCAGCAGCCAGGGTCGCCCAACTAATGAAAAACTGTTTTTT.

J is TRBJ2-3 and V is TRBV4-2; 9 bases line up with TRBD2. Unmatched junction bases numbered 11, after V lost 4 bases and J lost 6 bases. The CDR3 length is 16 residues. Germline CDR1 reads LGHNA; CDR2 reads YNFKEQ. The CDR3 coding sequence is TGTGCCAGCAGCCCGGGGATGCGGGGGGGCGAGGATACGCAGTATTTT. It specifies CASSPGMRGGEDTQYF.

The chain has TRBV7-2 and TRBJ2-2; the match to TRBD1 covers 9 bases. This CDR3 has 17 amino acids. CDR1 is SGHTA, CDR2 FQGNSA, per germline. V gave up 5 bases and J gave up 5 bases; unmatched junction bases: 12. CDR3 amino acids: CASSPQPGTGRTGELFF. The CDR3 coding sequence is TGTGCCAGCAGCCCACAGCCCGGGACAGGGAGAACCGGGGAGCTGTTTTTT.

V usage is TRBV30 and J usage is TRBJ1-3, with 7 bases aligning to TRBD1. Germline CDR1 is GTSNPN and CDR2 is SVGIG (reference sequence). This CDR3 has 13 residues. J gave up 0 bases and V 8 bases, and 4 bases lay outside the gene matches. The CDR3 nucleotides are TGTGCCCGACAGGGAAGCTCTGGAAACACCATATATTTT. Translated, it gives CARQGSSGNTIYF.

This clone was counted a few times. The chain links TRBV27 to TRBJ1-5, with a weak D call TRBD1 (5 bases). V was shortened by 3 bases and J by 0 bases, with 12 bases between the two germline ends. Germline CDR1 is MNHEY and CDR2 is SMNVEV (reference sequence). This CDR3 comprises 16 residues. The CDR3 loop is CASSFSRQYSNQPQHF. The CDR3 nucleotides read TGTGCCAGCAGTTTCTCGCGACAGTATAGCAATCAGCCCCAGCATTTT.

This chain uses TRBV19 with TRBJ1-5; 8 bases are shared with TRBD1. J lost 6 bases, V lost 5 bases, and 0 bases had no gene match. Germline CDR1 LNHDA, CDR2 SQIVND (reference sequence). The CDR3 is 12 amino acids. The CDR3: CASSGTGQPQHF. Written as DNA, the CDR3 is TGTGCCAGTAGTGGGACAGGTCAGCCCCAGCATTTT.

This clone has a handful of counts. The rearrangement joins TRBV5-4 to TRBJ2-1; D possibly corresponds to TRBD1 (5 bases). The germline gives CDR1 SGHNT, CDR2 YYREEE (reference sequence). This CDR3 is built from 11 residues. Trimming stripped 4 bases from V and 6 bases from J, with 5 bases between. Written as DNA, the CDR3 is TGTGCCAGCAGCGGGGCCAATGAGCAGTTCTTC. The encoded protein is CASSGANEQFF.

This clone was observed a single time. The chain is built from TRBV6-5 and TRBJ1-4; maybe TRBD1 (6 bases). The CDR3 length is 15 residues. Trimming left V 6 bases short and J 5 bases short, with 16 bases between. Germline values: CDR1 MNHEY, CDR2 SVGAGI. CDR3: CASRQGHSKNEKLFF. CDR3 coding DNA: TGTGCCAGCAGGCAGGGGCACAGCAAAAATGAAAAACTGTTTTTT.

This clone was recorded a few times. This chain links TRBV11-3 with TRBJ2-5; the D gene is possibly TRBD2 (5 bases). The length of the CDR3 is 13 residues. The germline V gene encodes CDR1 SGHNT and CDR2 YENEEA. Trimming left V 5 bases short and J 7 bases short, with 14 bases between. The CDR3 DNA reads as TGTGCCAGCAGCCCCCGGGAAAGCGGGACCCAGTACTTC. It yields the protein CASSPRESGTQYF.

The chain has TRBV2 and TRBJ1-2; D call uncertain. Trimming stripped 6 bases from V and 4 bases from J, with 12 bases between. Germline V CDR1 and CDR2: SNHLY, FYNNEI. The CDR3 spans 13 residues. CDR3 region: CASSPRRTYGYTF. CDR3 in DNA: TGTGCCAGCAGCCCCCGGAGGACCTATGGCTACACCTTC.

The V gene is TRBV6-5, the J gene TRBJ2-3; D is unresolved. Germline V gives CDR1 MNHEY, CDR2 SVGAGI. The ends were cut back, 6 bases at V and 2 bases at J, with 12 bases in the middle. The CDR3 has 14 residues. CDR3 residues: CASSGQSSTDTQYF. The CDR3 DNA follows: TGTGCCAGCAGCGGGCAGAGCTCCACAGATACGCAGTATTTT.

Concerning this clone: Other DNA variants within this sample encode the same CDR3. The rearrangement joins TRBV5-4 to TRBJ2-7, with 9 bases aligning to TRBD2. CDR1 and CDR2 from the germline V gene are SGHNT and YYREEE (reference sequence). With 2 bases clipped from V and 0 bases from J, the junction kept 0 bases outside the gene matches. The length of the CDR3 is 14 residues. The CDR3 coding sequence is TGTGCCAGCAGCTTACTAGCGGGCTCCTACGAGCAGTACTTC. Residues: CASSLLAGSYEQYF.